This passage covers 10 T cell receptor beta chains from one sample sequenced in a study of yellow fever vaccine responses in identical twins. TCRdb itself ran the RT-PCR reads through MiXCR, one entry per CDR3 protein. Among approximately 20,000 distinct CDR3 sequences listed, approximately 71% were seen once. Source: T cells from blood (PBMCs), unsorted or a sorted subset (not recorded which), taken before or after yellow fever vaccination (not recorded which). Receptors were obtained from a young woman who received the yellow fever vaccine.

The rearrangement links TRBV4-1 to TRBJ2-1; unclear D gene. Germline CDR1 and CDR2: MGHRA and YSYEKL. Trimming shortened V by 0 bases and J by 0 bases, and 6 bases separated the two germline ends. This CDR3 region has 15 residues. This chain's CDR3 is CASSQDGGSYNEQFF. The CDR3, as DNA: TGCGCCAGCAGCCAAGATGGCGGCTCCTACAATGAGCAGTTCTTC.

This chain links TRBV9 with TRBJ1-2; TRBD1 is a possible D gene (6 bases). With 0 bases removed from V and 2 bases from J, the gap between germline ends came to 11 bases. CDR1 is SGDLS and CDR2 is YYNGEE in the germline V gene. This CDR3 contains 15 residues. The CDR3: CASSVGRTDNYGYTF. The DNA of the CDR3 is TGTGCCAGCAGCGTAGGTCGGACAGACAACTATGGCTACACCTTC. Together with reference TRBV9 and TRBJ1-2, the CDR3 gives the full variable domain: DSGVTQTPKHLITATGQRVTLRCSPRSGDLSVYWYQQSLDQGLQFLIQYYNGEERAKGNILERFSAQQFPDLHSELNLSSLELGDSALYFCASSVGRTDNYGYTFGSGTRLTVV.

The V call is TRBV28, the J call TRBJ2-2; D unresolved. Germline CDR1 MDHEN, CDR2 SYDVKM. The CDR3 sequence is 17 residues long. The V end was cut by 7 bases, the J end by 4 bases, with 22 bases between. CDR3 residues: CASTRRRWDTGTGELFF. DNA for the CDR3: TGTGCCAGCACCCGAAGGCGCTGGGATACCGGCACCGGGGAGCTGTTTTTT.

This clonotype has just a few counts. The chain recombines TRBV11-1 with TRBJ2-5; unclear D gene. Germline V CDR1 and CDR2: SGHAT, FQDESV (reference sequence). The germline V and J ends were trimmed by 4 bases and 5 bases, with 20 bases remaining between them. The CDR3 runs to 16 residues. The CDR3 region has the DNA TGTGCCAGCAGCTCCCCCCCCGGGCCCCAGAGGGAGACCCAGTACTTC. Residues: CASSSPPGPQRETQYF.

This clonotype was seen a handful of times. The chain has TRBV2 and TRBJ2-5; 7 bases agree with TRBD1. J was trimmed by 1 base and V by 3 bases; bases with no gene match: 2. The CDR3 sequence is 14 residues long. Looked up from germline, CDR1 is SNHLY and CDR2 is FYNNEI. This CDR3 reads CASSDWDSQETQYF. The DNA of the CDR3 is TGTGCCAGCAGTGATTGGGACAGCCAAGAGACCCAGTACTTC. Filled out from reference TRBV2 and TRBJ2-5, the complete variable domain reads EPEVTQTPSHQVTQMGQEVILRCVPISNHLYFYWYRQILGQKVEFLVSFYNNEISEKSEIFDDQFSVERPDGSNFTLKIRSTKLEDSAMYFCASSDWDSQETQYFGPGTRLLVL.

This chain joins TRBV11-3 and TRBJ1-5; D is unresolved. The V gene's germline CDR1 is SGHNT and CDR2 YENEEA. Trimming pared 2 bases from V and 5 bases from J, leaving 10 bases between. CDR3 length: 14 residues. The CDR3 DNA is TGTGCCAGCAGCTTACAGGCAGACGATCAGCCCCAGCATTTT. Translated, it gives CASSLQADDQPQHF.

The genes are TRBV6-5 and TRBJ1-1; D uncertain. CDR3 size: 14 residues. V was shortened by 0 bases and J by 0 bases, with 5 bases between the two germline ends. Germline V CDR1 and CDR2: MNHEY, SVGAGI. The chain's CDR3 is CASSYSPMNTEAFF. The DNA of the CDR3 is TGTGCCAGCAGTTACTCCCCGATGAACACTGAAGCTTTCTTT.

The gene calls are TRBV13 and TRBJ2-1; 7 nucleotides align to TRBD2. V dropped 8 bases and J dropped 0; count of bases not matched to a gene: 10. The germline CDR1 and CDR2 sequences are PRHDT and FYEKMQ (reference sequence). The length of the CDR3 is 16 residues. The chain's CDR3 is CASGTSSGSSYNEQFF. The CDR3 nucleotides are TGTGCCAGCGGAACCTCTAGCGGATCCTCCTACAATGAGCAGTTCTTC.

This chain joins TRBV13 and TRBJ2-5; 7 bases fit TRBD1. CDR1 is PRHDT and CDR2 is FYEKMQ in the germline V gene (reference sequence). V was clipped by 8 bases and J by 5 bases; unmatched bases: 14. This CDR3 spans 15 amino acids. The CDR3 reads CASLDWDSATETQYF. As DNA, the CDR3 is TGTGCCAGCTTAGACTGGGACAGTGCTACGGAGACCCAGTACTTC.

In its sample, this clonotype was seen a few times. The rearrangement joins TRBV11-3 to TRBJ1-1; 8 bases fit TRBD1. The germline gives CDR1 SGHNT, CDR2 YENEEA. The CDR3 has 17 amino acids. V shed 1 base, J shed 3 bases, and the junction held 10 bases outside the gene matches. Written as DNA, the CDR3 is TGTGCCAGCAGCTTAGGGACAGGGATCCTCGGGGACACTGAAGCTTTCTTT. This translates into CASSLGTGILGDTEAFF.